A single sample is the source of the 18 T cell receptor beta chains below, sequenced in a study of blood T cell repertoires in COVID-19. The method was immunoSEQ multiplex PCR; TCRdb's version includes in-frame clones alone and lacks a portion of them. This repertoire shows about 140,000 clones, almost 85% found once; its top ten account for less than 4%. Specimen: PBMCs or T cells enriched from blood (not recorded which). Receptors originate from a woman between 45 and 60 years old with acute COVID-19.

The chain has TRBV19 and TRBJ1-4; tentative D call: TRBD1 (6 bases). The CDR3 covers 15 residues. The germline V and J ends were trimmed by 6 bases and 3 bases, with 14 bases remaining between them. CDR1 and CDR2 from the germline V gene are LNHDA and SQIVND (reference sequence). The CDR3, as DNA: TGTGCCAGTAGCTCACAGGGAGTGGCTAATGAAAAACTGTTTTTT. It yields the protein CASSSQGVANEKLFF.

This chain connects TRBV6-1 to TRBJ2-7; no definite D call. The V gene lost 2 bases and the J gene lost 5 bases, with 10 bases spanning the gap. Germline V gene lookup returns CDR1 MNHNS and CDR2 SASEGT. This CDR3 comprises 13 residues. CDR3 in amino acids: CASSESGWNEQYF. The DNA of the CDR3 is TGTGCCAGCAGTGAATCGGGTTGGAACGAGCAGTACTTC.

The chain links TRBV21-1 to TRBJ2-7; the DNA was not compared with TRBD2, the D call given in the table. TRBV21-1 is noted as a pseudogene. The CDR3 totals 16 residues. The chain's CDR3 is CASTNPLERELMREYF. CDR3 bases: TGTGCCAGCACCAACCCATTAGAGCGGGAGTTGATGAGGGAGTACTTC.

The rearrangement uses TRBV7-2 and TRBJ1-3, with TRBD1 identical over 7 bases. V gave up 4 bases and J gave up 2 bases; unmatched junction bases: 5. Germline V lookup: CDR1 SGHTA, CDR2 FQGNSA. This CDR3 is built from 15 residues. The DNA of the CDR3 is TGTGCCAGCAGCTCCCGAACAGGGGCTGGAAACACCATATATTTT. This codes for CASSSRTGAGNTIYF.

J is TRBJ2-2 and V is TRBV7-9; TRBD1 might be the D (5 bases). With 5 bases removed from V and 0 bases from J, the gap between germline ends came to 13 bases. This CDR3 contains 16 residues. Germline V gives CDR1 SEHNR, CDR2 FQNEAQ (reference sequence). CDR3: CASSPRAAANTGELFF. As DNA, the CDR3 is TGTGCCAGCAGCCCCAGGGCGGCCGCGAACACCGGGGAGCTGTTTTTT.

The genes are TRBV19 and TRBJ2-3; TRBD1 aligns across 8 bases. V gave up 8 bases and J gave up 5 bases; unmatched junction bases: 9. Germline V gene lookup returns CDR1 LNHDA and CDR2 SQIVND (reference sequence). The length of the CDR3 is 14 residues. The CDR3 protein is CASCRQGARDTQYF. CDR3 sequence (DNA): TGTGCCAGTTGCCGCCAGGGGGCGCGAGATACGCAGTATTTT.

The V and J genes are TRBV9 and TRBJ1-2; D is unclear. The CDR3 loop spans 15 amino acids. Deletions cut 4 bases from V and 4 bases from J, with 17 bases between. Germline V gene lookup returns CDR1 SGDLS and CDR2 YYNGEE. CDR3 sequence: CASSSRGGFGYGYTF. The CDR3 coding sequence is TGTGCCAGCAGCTCCCGGGGAGGGTTCGGCTATGGCTACACCTTC.

The V and J genes are TRBV4-1 and TRBJ2-1, with TRBD2 matching 13 bases. Germline assignment: CDR1 MGHRA and CDR2 YSYEKL. Losses at the gene ends were 0 bases for V and 2 bases for J; bases not matched to a gene: 7. The CDR3 sequence is 19 residues long. This CDR3 reads CASSQDTSGRAKAYNEQFF. CDR3 DNA sequence: TGCGCCAGCAGCCAAGACACTAGCGGGAGGGCCAAGGCCTACAATGAGCAGTTCTTC.

This chain joins TRBV3-1 (or the pseudogene TRBV3-2) and TRBJ2-7; tentatively, D is TRBD2 (6 bases). The CDR3 extends over 14 amino acids. V lost 3 bases and J lost 0, with 9 bases in between. Germline values: CDR1 LGHDT, CDR2 YNNKEL (reference sequence). CDR3 bases: TGTGCCAGCAGCCACGGCGGGGTCTCCTACGAGCAGTACTTC. Translation gives CASSHGGVSYEQYF.

The chain is built from TRBV28 and TRBJ2-7; 8 nucleotides agree with TRBD1. CDR1 is MDHEN and CDR2 is SYDVKM in the germline V gene. This CDR3 has 12 residues. Trimming at V came to 9 bases and at J to 2 bases, leaving 3 bases not matched to a gene. The CDR3 sequence is CARIQGAYEQYF. The CDR3 nucleotides are TGTGCCAGAATACAGGGGGCCTACGAGCAGTACTTC.

This sequence joins TRBV13 and TRBJ2-2, with D maybe TRBD2 (6 bases). Per the germline V gene, CDR1 is PRHDT and CDR2 is FYEKMQ (reference sequence). Between the trimmed V and J ends, which lost 5 bases and 1 base, there was a span of 11 bases. The CDR3 loop spans 15 amino acids. The CDR3 bases are TGTGCCAGCAGCCAGGAGGGCCGGAACACCGGGGAGCTGTTTTTT. It is translated as CASSQEGRNTGELFF. The entire variable domain, with the rest obtained from reference TRBV13 and TRBJ2-2, is as follows: AAGVIQSPRHLIKEKRETATLKCYPIPRHDTVYWYQQGPGQDPQFLISFYEKMQSDKGSIPDRFSAQQFSDYHSELNMSSLELGDSALYFCASSQEGRNTGELFFGEGSRLTVL.

J is TRBJ2-3 and V is TRBV27, with D perhaps TRBD1 (6 bases). The germline V and J ends were trimmed by 5 bases and 0 bases, with 9 bases remaining between them. The CDR3 consists of 14 residues. Germline V CDR1 and CDR2: MNHEY, SMNVEV (reference sequence). The CDR3 here is CASSLQGSTDTQYF. The CDR3 DNA is TGTGCCAGCAGTCTACAGGGTAGCACAGATACGCAGTATTTT.

In its sample, this clone was seen once. The chain uses TRBV7-9 and TRBJ2-3, with D hard to call. The V end was cut by 1 base, the J end by 4 bases, with 9 bases between. Germline V lookup: CDR1 SEHNR, CDR2 FQNEAQ (reference sequence). The CDR3 is made up of 14 amino acids. The CDR3 here is CASSLVASADTQYF. The CDR3 DNA sequence: TGTGCCAGCAGCTTAGTTGCGAGCGCAGATACGCAGTATTTT.

The chain joins TRBV4-3 to TRBJ2-1; 7 bases align to TRBD2. Germline assignment: CDR1 LGHNA and CDR2 YSLEER. The junction had 1 base not matched to a gene; V was cut back by 2 bases and J by 0 bases. The CDR3 covers 15 residues. In DNA form, the CDR3 reads TGCGCCAGCAGCCAAAGCGGGAACTCCTACAATGAGCAGTTCTTC. It specifies CASSQSGNSYNEQFF.

This clone occurred a few times. The chain links TRBV10-2 to TRBJ2-5; possible D gene TRBD2, 5 bases. Trimming took 8 bases from V and 5 from J, leaving 21 bases between them. The CDR3 has 15 residues. Germline loops: CDR1 WSHSY, CDR2 SAAADI. This CDR3 is CASFHPGNMWETQYF. The CDR3 nucleotides read TGCGCCAGCTTTCATCCGGGGAACATGTGGGAGACCCAGTACTTC.

This chain links TRBV25-1 with TRBJ2-1, with a tentative D call TRBD1 (6 bases). This CDR3 comprises 14 residues. V was trimmed by 4 bases and J by 5 bases, leaving 12 bases between them. Germline V CDR1 and CDR2: MGHDK, SYGVNS. The CDR3 protein is CASSAQGSHNEQFF. The CDR3 DNA reads TGTGCCAGCAGTGCGCAGGGGAGCCACAATGAGCAGTTCTTC.

This chain uses TRBV29-1 with TRBJ1-2; D unresolved. Germline V CDR1 and CDR2: SQVTM, ANQGSEA. CDR3 size: 14 residues. V lost 5 bases and J 0 bases, leaving 13 bases between the germline ends. CDR3 coding DNA: TGCAGCGTTTCCAACCGGGAAACTAACTATGGCTACACCTTC. Translating gives CSVSNRETNYGYTF.

The J gene is TRBJ2-1, the V gene TRBV10-3; D perhaps matches TRBD2 (6 bases). The CDR3 sequence is 12 residues long. Germline V CDR1 and CDR2: ENHRY, SYGVKD. V lost 5 bases to trimming and J lost 7 bases, with 9 bases between them. CDR3 loop: CAISLGLNEQFF. CDR3 bases: TGTGCCATCAGTCTTGGACTAAATGAGCAGTTCTTC.